This T cell receptor beta chain is drawn from a study of T cells in localized non-small cell lung cancer. Study conclusions and caveats: Uninvolved adjacent lung had more T cell clonality than any other tissue, topping tumor. Higher T cell density in the blood was associated with longer overall survival, whereas higher adjacent-lung clonality associated with shorter survival. Sequencing covered just one tumor region, so heterogeneity cannot be ruled out. The appearance of a median approximately 61 of the top 100 tumor clones was seen in adjacent lung.

Measured with immunoSEQ multiplex PCR; TCRdb has only the in-frame clones, and not every one. Of roughly 1,500 clones in the sample, more than 20% were seen once. The CDR3 covers 14 residues. V was cut by 4 bases and J by 9 bases, with 16 bases left in between. Looked up from germline, CDR1 is MNHGY and CDR2 is SAAAGT. In the case of this clone: Its matching antigen is unknown.

This sequence joins TRBV6-8 and TRBJ2-1; the D gene is possibly TRBD2 (7 bases). This TCR came from a woman aged 40-69 years with stage III lung adenocarcinoma. Source: lung tumor tissue, taken before any cancer treatment. The CDR3 bases are TGTGCCAGCAGTTCTGGGGGCGCGGGAGTTGAGCAGTTCTTC. Protein product: CASSSGGAGVEQFF.